This TCR beta chain was recovered during a study of response to subunit inactivated influenza vaccine. TCRdb used MiXCR to reprocess the RT-PCR reads, holding one entry per CDR3 protein. The sample includes approximately 700,000 distinct CDR3 sequences, 15% to 17% of them seen just once. This CDR3 is 15 amino acids long. The germline gives CDR1 MNHEY, CDR2 SVGEGT. V gave up 2 bases and J gave up 1 base; unmatched junction bases: 0. Study outcomes and limitations: Few additional T cells are recruited per seasonal influenza vaccination, authors suggested.

Turning to this clonotype: Its antigen is as yet unknown.

Material: PBMCs from blood, obtained less than 13 days after vaccination. The clonotype originates from a man aged 45-60 years who received an inactivated influenza vaccine. This chain connects TRBV6-2 or TRBV6-3 to TRBJ2-3, with TRBD2 identical over 10 bases. The CDR3 loop is CASSYGTSGTDTQYF. The DNA for the CDR3 is TGTGCCAGCAGTTACGGGACTAGCGGCACAGATACGCAGTATTTT.